The 30 T cell receptor beta chains below all came from one sample that was sequenced in a study of blood T cell repertoires in COVID-19. The protocol was immunoSEQ multiplex PCR, while the TCRdb copy is restricted to in-frame clones and leaves out a portion. Counted here are tens of thousands of clones, 85% occurring once; the ten biggest clones make up around 9.6%. The material sequenced was peripheral blood. The origin of the receptors is a human donor in a cohort sampled during active COVID-19.

This rearrangement joins TRBV4-3 to TRBJ2-7; 11 bases agree with TRBD1. The V gene's germline CDR1 is LGHNA and CDR2 YSLEER. The CDR3 is 14 amino acids. Germline trimming cut 4 bases from V and 7 bases from J; bases unmatched to any gene: 6. CDR3 in amino acids: CASSPGQGVGEQYF. As DNA, the CDR3 is TGCGCCAGCAGCCCGGGACAGGGGGTGGGAGAGCAGTACTTC.

CDR3 DNA: TGTGCCAGCAGTTACAAGGGAGGACCCTCCTACGAGCAGTACTTC. Translated, it gives CASSYKGGPSYEQYF. The V gene is TRBV27, the J gene TRBJ2-7, with a tentative D call TRBD2 (6 bases). Germline V gene lookup returns CDR1 MNHEY and CDR2 SMNVEV (reference sequence). The ends were cut back, 4 bases at V and 0 bases at J, with 13 bases in the middle. This CDR3 comprises 15 residues.

V is TRBV2 and J is TRBJ2-3, with 7 bases matching TRBD2. Germline assignment: CDR1 SNHLY and CDR2 FYNNEI. The CDR3 is 14 amino acids. V shed 5 bases and J 4 bases; nucleotides not matched to a gene: 6. CDR3 sequence: CASSPAGFADTQYF. The CDR3, as DNA: TGTGCCAGCAGTCCAGCGGGATTCGCAGATACGCAGTATTTT.

The chain links TRBV6-5 to TRBJ2-7, with D maybe TRBD2 (5 bases). CDR3 length: 14 amino acids. V was trimmed by 6 bases and J by 7 bases, leaving 19 bases between them. CDR1 is MNHEY and CDR2 is SVGAGI in the germline V gene. The CDR3 coding sequence is TGTGCCAGCAGGATTCTAGCCGACGCTTATGAGCAGTACTTC. Translation gives CASRILADAYEQYF.

V gene TRBV4-1 combines with J gene TRBJ2-1; no firm D call. Germline V lookup: CDR1 MGHRA, CDR2 YSYEKL. The V end lost 1 base, the J end lost 8 bases, and 9 bases lay between the germline ends. There are 13 residues in the CDR3. The CDR3 spells CASSQAGTDEQFF. DNA for the CDR3: TGCGCCAGCAGCCAAGCAGGTACCGATGAGCAGTTCTTC.

The rearrangement uses TRBV7-9 and TRBJ2-1; weak D call: TRBD1 (5 bases). This CDR3 spans 13 amino acids. Germline assignment: CDR1 SEHNR and CDR2 FQNEAQ (reference sequence). Deletions cut 6 bases from V and 4 bases from J, with 10 bases between. CDR3 sequence reads: CASSLDSYNEQFF. In nucleotides, the CDR3 is TGTGCCAGCAGTCTAGACAGTTACAATGAGCAGTTCTTC.

The chain links TRBV19 to TRBJ1-2; no clear D gene. Germline loops: CDR1 LNHDA, CDR2 SQIVND (reference sequence). With 6 bases removed from V and 4 bases from J, the gap between germline ends came to 15 bases. The CDR3 covers 14 residues. This chain's CDR3 is CASSPAGSAYGYTF. CDR3 coding DNA: TGTGCCAGTAGCCCCGCCGGGAGTGCCTATGGCTACACCTTC.

The genes are TRBV7-8 and TRBJ1-5, with a weak D call TRBD1 (6 bases). CDR1 is SGHVS and CDR2 is FQNEAQ in the germline V gene. V lost 0 bases and J lost 0, with 6 bases in between. The length of the CDR3 is 15 residues. This CDR3 reads CASSLAGGSNQPQHF. CDR3 in DNA: TGTGCCAGCAGCTTAGCAGGGGGTAGCAATCAGCCCCAGCATTTT.

The chain uses TRBV28 and TRBJ1-5, with D unresolved. From germline, CDR1 is MDHEN and CDR2 SYDVKM. V was cut by 2 bases and J by 5 bases, with 4 bases left in between. The CDR3 consists of 12 residues. The CDR3 DNA reads TGTGCCAGCAGTTTACAGGATCAGCCCCAGCATTTT. Translating it yields CASSLQDQPQHF.

This clone showed up just a few times. The chain is built from TRBV5-1 and TRBJ1-2; D might be TRBD1 (5 bases). Germline lookup yields CDR1 SGHRS and CDR2 YFSETQ. The germline V and J ends were trimmed by 5 bases and 4 bases, with 18 bases remaining between them. The length of the CDR3 is 15 residues. This CDR3 reads CASSAEGRGGYGYTF. CDR3 bases: TGCGCCAGCAGTGCGGAGGGGAGAGGCGGCTATGGCTACACCTTC.

This clone occurred a few times. This chain joins TRBV5-6 and TRBJ2-1, with a possible D match to TRBD2 (6 bases). The CDR3 contains 16 residues. With 1 base removed from V and 0 bases from J, the gap between germline ends came to 11 bases. The germline V gene encodes CDR1 SGHDT and CDR2 YYEEEE. As DNA, the CDR3 is TGTGCCAGCAGCTTGTTGCGGGACTGCTCCTACAATGAGCAGTTCTTC. It is translated as CASSLLRDCSYNEQFF.

This chain joins TRBV4-1 and TRBJ2-5; 9 nucleotides match TRBD1. This CDR3 is built from 14 residues. The germline gives CDR1 MGHRA, CDR2 YSYEKL. Losses at the gene ends were 4 bases for V and 5 bases for J; bases not matched to a gene: 5. CDR3 DNA sequence: TGCGCCAGCAGCCGAGGACAGGGGACGGAGACCCAGTACTTC. It translates to CASSRGQGTETQYF.

The table lists this clone with a few counts. V usage is TRBV2 and J usage is TRBJ2-7, with 8 bases lining up with TRBD1. The V and J ends lost 5 bases and 6 bases, in that order; junction bases with no gene match: 3. There are 12 residues in the CDR3. Germline V gene sequence: CDR1 SNHLY, CDR2 FYNNEI. CDR3 nucleotide sequence: TGTGCCAGCAGTTCACAGGGGGGCGAGCAGTACTTC. Translated: CASSSQGGEQYF.

The gene calls are TRBV5-1 and TRBJ2-3; the D gene is possibly TRBD1 (5 bases). Per germline, CDR1 SGHRS and CDR2 YFSETQ. CDR3 length: 15 amino acids. The V gene lost 4 bases and the J gene lost 7 bases, with 19 bases spanning the gap. The CDR3 loop reads CASSTTSDIPHTQYF. The CDR3 coding sequence is TGCGCCAGCAGCACTACTTCGGACATCCCCCATACGCAGTATTTT.

This chain joins TRBV24-1 and TRBJ2-3; no clear D gene. The CDR3 has 15 residues. Germline assignment: CDR1 KGHDR and CDR2 SFDVKD. V lost 5 bases, J lost 6 bases, and 17 bases lay in between. The chain's CDR3 is CATSGPGSNADTQYF. The CDR3, as DNA: TGTGCCACCAGTGGGCCGGGTTCAAACGCCGATACGCAGTATTTT.

This clone appeared once. The rearrangement links TRBV6-6 to TRBJ2-7; TRBD1 matches at 12 bases. V lost 4 bases to trimming and J lost 6 bases; unmatched junction nucleotides: 7. CDR3 length: 15 amino acids. Germline V gives CDR1 MNHNY, CDR2 SVGAGI (reference sequence). The CDR3 sequence: CASSSNRDRGREQYF. The CDR3 bases are TGTGCCAGCAGTTCTAACCGGGACAGGGGGCGCGAGCAGTACTTC.

The rearrangement uses TRBV6-1 and TRBJ2-7; D is unclear. This CDR3 spans 16 amino acids. With 1 base removed from V and 2 bases from J, the gap between germline ends came to 15 bases. Looked up from germline, CDR1 is MNHNS and CDR2 is SASEGT. The chain's CDR3 is CASSEGRHRPPYEQYF. The CDR3 bases are TGTGCCAGCAGTGAAGGCCGACACCGGCCTCCCTACGAGCAGTACTTC.

V is TRBV6-5 and J is TRBJ2-7; 9 bases agree with TRBD1. Looked up from germline, CDR1 is MNHEY and CDR2 is SVGAGI. CDR3 size: 15 residues. The V segment lost 5 bases and the J segment 5 bases; nucleotides outside the gene matches: 10. The CDR3 region is CASSTAGTGYDEQYF. The CDR3 coding sequence is TGTGCCAGCAGTACCGCCGGGACAGGGTACGACGAGCAGTACTTC.

In this sample, this clone turned up many times. The rearrangement joins TRBV6-6 to TRBJ1-2, with D unclear. With 5 bases removed from V and 0 bases from J, the gap between germline ends came to 7 bases. The CDR3 consists of 13 residues. Germline loops: CDR1 MNHNY, CDR2 SVGAGI (reference sequence). The CDR3 is CASSPDPNYGYTF. DNA for the CDR3: TGTGCCAGCAGTCCAGATCCTAACTATGGCTACACCTTC.

Written as DNA, the CDR3 is TGCAGTGCTAGTTTGGGACTAGCTCCCTACAATGAGCAGTTCTTC. It yields the protein CSASLGLAPYNEQFF. The chain is built from TRBV20-1 and TRBJ2-1; TRBD2 aligns across 9 bases. Germline CDR1 DFQATT, CDR2 SNEGSKA (reference sequence). The length of the CDR3 is 15 residues. The V gene end was trimmed by 3 bases and the J gene end by 2 bases; junction bases not matched to a gene: 5.

The chain recombines TRBV5-1 with TRBJ2-7, with a weak D call TRBD1 (6 bases). This CDR3 has 14 residues. Germline-derived CDR1 and CDR2 are SGHRS and YFSETQ. V was shortened by 2 bases and J by 2 bases, with 11 bases between the two germline ends. The CDR3 loop is CASSFEGHTYEQYF. CDR3 DNA: TGCGCCAGCAGCTTTGAGGGACACACCTACGAGCAGTACTTC. The full variable domain, its missing parts supplied by reference TRBV5-1 and TRBJ2-7, is KAGVTQTPRYLIKTRGQQVTLSCSPISGHRSVSWYQQTPGQGLQFLFEYFSETQRNKGNFPGRFSGRQFSNSRSEMNVSTLELGDSALYLCASSFEGHTYEQYFGPGTRLTVT.

V gene TRBV28 combines with J gene TRBJ1-1, with 7 bases lining up with TRBD1. V lost 5 bases and J lost 5; bases outside the gene matches: 11. The CDR3 spans 15 residues. The V gene's germline CDR1 is MDHEN and CDR2 SYDVKM. In DNA form, the CDR3 reads TGTGCCAGCAGTCCCCATCTGACAGGGCGAACTGAAGCTTTCTTT. Protein sequence: CASSPHLTGRTEAFF. The variable domain in full, with the rest retrieved from reference TRBV28 and TRBJ1-1, is DVKVTQSSRYLVKRTGEKVFLECVQDMDHENMFWYRQDPGLGLRLIYFSYDVKMKEKGDIPEGYSVSREKKERFSLILESASTNQTSMYLCASSPHLTGRTEAFFGQGTRLTVV.

The chain joins TRBV6-5 to TRBJ1-4, with D possibly matching TRBD1 (5 bases). The CDR3 length is 15 residues. Germline CDR1 MNHEY, CDR2 SVGAGI. The germline V and J ends were trimmed by 5 bases and 3 bases, with 13 bases remaining between them. This chain's CDR3 is CASSPGGTANEKLFF. For the CDR3, the DNA is TGTGCCAGCAGTCCAGGAGGGACGGCTAATGAAAAACTGTTTTTT.

The V gene is TRBV3-1 (or the pseudogene TRBV3-2), the J gene TRBJ2-7; D remains ambiguous. The length of the CDR3 is 11 residues. Trimming stripped 2 bases from V and 5 bases from J, with 4 bases between. The germline V gene encodes CDR1 LGHDT and CDR2 YNNKEL (reference sequence). CDR3 nucleotide sequence: TGTGCCAGCAGCCAACTCCACGAGCAGTACTTC. Its protein product is CASSQLHEQYF.

The V gene is TRBV28, the J gene TRBJ2-5; the match to TRBD2 covers 8 bases. Germline V gene data show CDR1 as MDHEN and CDR2 as SYDVKM. V lost 6 bases, J lost 6 bases, and 9 bases stayed unmatched. The CDR3 is 14 amino acids. The CDR3 spells CASSPPAGGQTQYF. The CDR3 DNA follows: TGTGCCAGCAGCCCCCCGGCGGGAGGTCAGACCCAGTACTTC.

The chain combines TRBV24-1 with TRBJ2-1, with TRBD1 matching over 10 bases. This CDR3 has 15 residues. CDR1 is KGHDR, CDR2 SFDVKD, per germline. V dropped 4 bases and J dropped 6; count of bases not matched to a gene: 5. For the CDR3, the DNA is TGTGCCACCAGTGAAAGACAGGGGGCGGGCAATGAGCAGTTCTTC. Protein product: CATSERQGAGNEQFF.

The V gene is TRBV4-2, the J gene TRBJ2-2; D gene unclear. The V gene lost 0 bases and the J gene lost 7 bases, with 6 bases spanning the gap. CDR3 size: 13 residues. Germline values: CDR1 LGHNA, CDR2 YNFKEQ. The CDR3 DNA reads TGTGCCAGCAGCCAAGAACATGGCGGGGAGCTGTTTTTT. As protein: CASSQEHGGELFF.

This rearrangement joins TRBV21-1 to TRBJ1-5; TRBD1 was called by the table and not checked on the DNA. TRBV21-1 has pseudogene status. The CDR3 has 18 amino acids. The CDR3 coding sequence is TGTGCCAGCACCCCCTCCGGACAGGGGTCTAGTGCACCTCAGCCCCAGCATTTT. Its translation is CASTPSGQGSSAPQPQHF.

The gene calls are TRBV11-2 and TRBJ2-7; 7 positions agree with TRBD1. The CDR3 extends over 14 amino acids. The V and J ends lost 2 bases and 6 bases, in that order; junction bases with no gene match: 7. CDR1 is SGHAT, CDR2 FQNNGV, per germline. CDR3 DNA sequence: TGTGCCAGCAGCTTATCCCGACAGGGCTTCGAGCAGTACTTC. Protein: CASSLSRQGFEQYF.

The rearrangement joins TRBV10-3 to TRBJ2-7; TRBD2 agrees at 7 bases. V was pared by 9 bases and J by 5 bases, with 7 bases of the junction left unmatched. The CDR3 runs to 12 residues. CDR1 ENHRY and CDR2 SYGVKD come from the germline V gene. CDR3 coding DNA: TGTGCCATTCAGGGAGGGGTGGACGAGCAGTACTTC. It codes for CAIQGGVDEQYF.